One and the same sample provided the 31 T cell receptor beta chains below, sequenced in a study of blood T cell repertoires in COVID-19. Produced via immunoSEQ multiplex PCR; TCRdb's table is partial and in-frame only. The top ten hold approximately 2.9% of the sample, which has some 70,000 clones, roughly nine tenths seen once. Sequenced: peripheral blood. The receptors here all came from a man in his fifties or sixties with acute or convalescent COVID-19.

This chain joins TRBV5-1 and TRBJ2-3; 13 bases are a match to TRBD2. The V and J ends lost 0 bases and 4 bases, in that order; junction bases with no gene match: 11. Per the germline V gene, CDR1 is SGHRS and CDR2 is YFSETQ. This CDR3 has 19 amino acids. As DNA, the CDR3 is TGCGCCAGCAGCTTGGCTCCCCGAGGGACTAGCGGGAAGGCAGATACGCAGTATTTT. This sequence encodes CASSLAPRGTSGKADTQYF.

The rearrangement uses TRBV7-9 and TRBJ2-1; 8 positions agree with TRBD2. The germline gives CDR1 SEHNR, CDR2 FQNEAQ (reference sequence). With 1 base clipped from V and 6 bases from J, the junction kept 11 bases outside the gene matches. The length of the CDR3 is 17 residues. The CDR3 DNA sequence: TGTGCCAGCAGCTTAGGAATGGGACGGGAGGGGTTCAATGAGCAGTTCTTC. As protein: CASSLGMGREGFNEQFF. Combining the CDR3 with reference TRBV7-9 and TRBJ2-1 gives the whole variable domain DTGVSQNPRHKITKRGQNVTFRCDPISEHNRLYWYRQTLGQGPEFLTYFQNEAQLEKSRLLSDRFSAERPKGSFSTLEIQRTEQGDSAMYLCASSLGMGREGFNEQFFGPGTRLTVL.

This clone turned up a few times. The V call is TRBV6-5, the J call TRBJ1-2; D might be TRBD1 (6 bases). Trimming removed 1 base at V and 5 bases at J, with 11 bases between. The CDR3 is 14 amino acids. Per germline, CDR1 MNHEY and CDR2 SVGAGI. CDR3 DNA: TGTGCCAGCAGTTACTTGGCCAGGGGATATGGCTACACCTTC. It yields the protein CASSYLARGYGYTF.

The chain couples TRBV10-1 to TRBJ1-2, with 7 bases identical to TRBD1. The CDR3 covers 13 residues. Trimming at V came to 6 bases and at J to 2 bases, leaving 3 bases not matched to a gene. Germline V lookup: CDR1 WNHNN, CDR2 SYGVQD (reference sequence). The CDR3 DNA sequence: TGCGCCAGCAGCCCGGGACAGAACTATGGCTACACCTTC. Translated, it gives CASSPGQNYGYTF.

The V call is TRBV27, the J call TRBJ2-2, with 9 bases lining up with TRBD1. CDR3 length: 15 residues. CDR1 is MNHEY and CDR2 is SMNVEV in the germline V gene (reference sequence). J gave up 6 bases and V 6 bases, and 8 bases lay outside the gene matches. In nucleotides, the CDR3 is TGTGCCAGCAGGAACTCCGGGACAGGGCCCGGGGAGCTGTTTTTT. The encoded protein is CASRNSGTGPGELFF.

The V and J genes are TRBV6-2 or TRBV6-3 and TRBJ1-2; a weak D match, TRBD1 (6 bases). CDR3 size: 12 residues. Germline V gene data show CDR1 as MNHEY and CDR2 as SVGEGT. Trimming cost V 6 bases and J 8 bases, with 13 bases left between them. The CDR3 coding sequence is TGTGCCAGCAGCTCAGGGGTGGAAGGCTACACCTTC. This translates into CASSSGVEGYTF.

This chain connects TRBV28 to TRBJ1-2; 10 bases align to TRBD1. V lost 5 bases to trimming and J lost 2 bases; unmatched junction nucleotides: 5. Germline V CDR1 and CDR2: MDHEN, SYDVKM. CDR3 size: 15 residues. In DNA, the CDR3 is TGTGCCAGCAGTCTCCGGGACAGGGGCAACTATGGCTACACCTTC. Translating gives CASSLRDRGNYGYTF.

V is TRBV5-1 and J is TRBJ2-2; 9 bases agree with TRBD2. CDR3 length equals 17 residues. The germline V gene encodes CDR1 SGHRS and CDR2 YFSETQ. V was pared by 4 bases and J by 4 bases, with 11 bases of the junction left unmatched. For the CDR3, the DNA is TGCGCCAGCAGCACCCTGAGCTTAGCGGGGGCCACCGGGGAGCTGTTTTTT. Protein: CASSTLSLAGATGELFF.

This chain connects TRBV19 to TRBJ1-2; TRBD1 aligns across 7 bases. Per the germline V gene, CDR1 is LNHDA and CDR2 is SQIVND (reference sequence). V lost 8 bases to trimming and J lost 6 bases; unmatched junction nucleotides: 18. This CDR3 is 16 amino acids long. The CDR3 nucleotides read TGTGCCAGTGCCCGGGAAGACAGGGTGGTAGGAGATGGCTACACCTTC. Translating gives CASAREDRVVGDGYTF.

The rearrangement uses TRBV10-1 and TRBJ2-1; 9 nucleotides line up with TRBD1. This CDR3 is 16 amino acids long. CDR1 and CDR2 (germline): WNHNN, SYGVQD (reference sequence). V shed 3 bases, J shed 6 bases, and the junction held 9 bases outside the gene matches. The CDR3 DNA reads as TGCGCCAGCAGTGAAAAGGTGACAGGGGGAGGCAATGAGCAGTTCTTC. Amino acids: CASSEKVTGGGNEQFF.

This rearrangement joins TRBV5-6 to TRBJ2-7; 8 nucleotides line up with TRBD1. V was pared by 3 bases and J by 5 bases, with 4 bases of the junction left unmatched. Germline values: CDR1 SGHDT, CDR2 YYEEEE. This CDR3 has 13 residues. Written as DNA, the CDR3 is TGTGCCAGCAGCTCGACAGGGGCGAACGAGCAGTACTTC. This sequence encodes CASSSTGANEQYF.

The chain joins TRBV7-2 to TRBJ1-5; 7 nucleotides line up with TRBD1. The CDR3 length is 15 residues. V shed 2 bases, J shed 7 bases, and the junction held 8 bases outside the gene matches. Germline CDR1 is SGHTA and CDR2 is FQGNSA. The DNA for the CDR3 is TGTGCCAGCAGCTTAAACAGGGGTGAAGAACAGCCCCAGCATTTT. Protein sequence: CASSLNRGEEQPQHF.

The J gene is TRBJ1-5, the V gene TRBV27; D call uncertain. CDR1 is MNHEY, CDR2 SMNVEV, per germline (reference sequence). V was shortened by 0 bases and J by 1 base, with 19 bases between the two germline ends. The CDR3 loop spans 19 amino acids. The CDR3 bases are TGTGCCAGCAGTTTATCCGGGGTGTTCCCGAGTTTGAGCAATCAGCCCCAGCATTTT. Its translation is CASSLSGVFPSLSNQPQHF.

This clone was counted once. V and J are TRBV3-1 (or the pseudogene TRBV3-2) and TRBJ2-2; 7 nucleotides align to TRBD2. J lost 0 bases, V lost 1 base, and 2 bases had no gene match. The V gene's germline CDR1 is LGHDT and CDR2 YNNKEL (reference sequence). The CDR3 is 16 amino acids. For the CDR3, the DNA is TGTGCCAGCAGCCAAGGGGAGGGCACGAACACCGGGGAGCTGTTTTTT. This gives the protein CASSQGEGTNTGELFF.

This sequence joins TRBV4-3 and TRBJ1-1, with 9 bases identical to TRBD1. In germline, CDR1 is LGHNA, CDR2 YSLEER. V trimming: 1 base; J trimming: 1 base; junction bases outside the gene matches: 10. The CDR3 runs 18 residues. Written as DNA, the CDR3 is TGCGCCAGCAGCCAAGGTACCGGGACAGGGAGGAAGAACACTGAAGCTTTCTTT. This codes for CASSQGTGTGRKNTEAFF.

The CDR3 nucleotides are TGTGCCAGCACTCTAGCGGGAGTGGATACGCAGTATTTT. Its protein product is CASTLAGVDTQYF. The V and J genes are TRBV7-2 and TRBJ2-3; 10 bases map to TRBD2. V shed 7 bases, J shed 6 bases, and the junction held 4 bases outside the gene matches. The CDR3 covers 13 residues. CDR1 and CDR2 (germline): SGHTA, FQGNSA.

The CDR3 DNA reads as TGTGCCAGCAGTGGACAGGATATCTACACTGAAGCTTTCTTT. This encodes CASSGQDIYTEAFF. The gene calls are TRBV2 and TRBJ1-1; the D gene is possibly TRBD1 (6 bases). V lost 4 bases, J lost 3 bases, and 12 bases lay in between. The CDR3 runs to 14 residues. The germline CDR1 and CDR2 sequences are SNHLY and FYNNEI.

The chain has TRBV2 and TRBJ2-4; D perhaps matches TRBD1 (6 bases). The germline V and J ends were trimmed by 5 bases and 0 bases, with 11 bases remaining between them. The CDR3 has 15 residues. Germline lookup yields CDR1 SNHLY and CDR2 FYNNEI. The CDR3 region has the DNA TGTGCCAGCAGTTTACAGGGCATAGCCAAAAACATTCAGTACTTC. Amino acid sequence: CASSLQGIAKNIQYF.

The rearrangement links TRBV19 to TRBJ1-1, with D maybe TRBD1 (6 bases). This CDR3 contains 13 residues. Germline V gene lookup returns CDR1 LNHDA and CDR2 SQIVND (reference sequence). V gave up 3 bases and J gave up 6 bases, with 11 bases separating them. The CDR3 reads CASSITGYPEAFF. The CDR3 bases are TGTGCCAGTAGTATTACAGGGTACCCTGAAGCTTTCTTT.

The chain employs TRBV7-2 and TRBJ2-5, with a weak D call TRBD2 (6 bases). V was trimmed by 0 bases and J by 5 bases, leaving 7 bases between them. Germline V CDR1 and CDR2: SGHTA, FQGNSA. The CDR3 is 13 amino acids. The CDR3 loop reads CASSLAGRETQYF. In DNA form, the CDR3 reads TGTGCCAGCAGCTTAGCGGGGAGGGAGACCCAGTACTTC.

The sample holds one count of this clone. This sequence joins TRBV29-1 and TRBJ2-1; maybe TRBD2 (6 bases). CDR1 is SQVTM and CDR2 is ANQGSEA in the germline V gene. CDR3 size: 12 residues. Deletions cut 5 bases from V and 4 bases from J, with 9 bases between. The CDR3 coding sequence is TGCAGCGTTAAAAGCGGGTACAATGAGCAGTTCTTC. The encoded protein is CSVKSGYNEQFF.

The chain joins TRBV11-3 to TRBJ2-2; perhaps TRBD2 as D (6 bases). Germline-derived CDR1 and CDR2 are SGHNT and YENEEA. The CDR3 runs 18 residues. Trimming left V 1 base short and J 6 bases short, with 21 bases between. The CDR3 loop reads CASSLVGASDQVAGELFF. DNA of the CDR3: TGTGCCAGCAGCTTAGTAGGGGCTAGCGATCAGGTCGCCGGGGAGCTGTTTTTT.

The chain recombines TRBV4-1 with TRBJ1-3, with no clear D. Between the trimmed V and J ends, which lost 1 base and 0 bases, there was a span of 10 bases. CDR1 and CDR2 from the germline V gene are MGHRA and YSYEKL. The CDR3 is made up of 16 amino acids. The CDR3 reads CASSQGAQSSGNTIYF. CDR3 in DNA: TGCGCCAGCAGCCAAGGGGCACAGAGCTCTGGAAACACCATATATTTT.

The chain combines TRBV28 with TRBJ2-1; 7 nucleotides line up with TRBD2. The V gene end was trimmed by 6 bases and the J gene end by 6 bases; junction bases not matched to a gene: 5. The V gene's germline CDR1 is MDHEN and CDR2 SYDVKM. There are 13 residues in the CDR3. The CDR3 protein is CASSSGTTNEQFF. The CDR3 DNA reads as TGTGCCAGCAGCTCCGGGACTACCAATGAGCAGTTCTTC.

The V call is TRBV7-9, the J call TRBJ2-3; 7 bases agree with TRBD2. This CDR3 contains 16 residues. The V and J ends lost 5 bases and 4 bases, in that order; junction bases with no gene match: 12. From germline, CDR1 is SEHNR and CDR2 FQNEAQ (reference sequence). The CDR3 DNA is TGTGCCAGCAGCCTCGCGACTAGCAGGATCCCAGATACGCAGTATTTT. Protein: CASSLATSRIPDTQYF.

This clone was recorded only once. The chain has TRBV10-1 and TRBJ2-1; TRBD2 agrees at 8 bases. V lost 4 bases and J lost 6; bases outside the gene matches: 5. The germline CDR1 and CDR2 sequences are WNHNN and SYGVQD (reference sequence). The CDR3 sequence is 14 residues long. The DNA of the CDR3 is TGCGCCAGCAGTGTGGTAAGCGGGAGCAATGAGCAGTTCTTC. Translated, it gives CASSVVSGSNEQFF.

The chain has TRBV6-2 or TRBV6-3 and TRBJ2-1; TRBD2 aligns across 13 bases. CDR3 length: 21 amino acids. CDR1 is MNHEY and CDR2 is SVGEGT in the germline V gene. V shed 0 bases and J 0 bases; nucleotides not matched to a gene: 11. CDR3 sequence (DNA): TGTGCCAGCAGTTACTCAGGACTAGCGGGAGAGGGGTTCCTCTCCTACAATGAGCAGTTCTTC. It encodes CASSYSGLAGEGFLSYNEQFF.

The chain has TRBV6-5 and TRBJ1-3; D gene ambiguous. Germline loops: CDR1 MNHEY, CDR2 SVGAGI. Trimming cost V 5 bases and J 2 bases, with 13 bases left between them. The CDR3 contains 15 residues. The CDR3 DNA reads TGTGCCAGCAGTCCCCGGTCCACGACTGGAAACACCATATATTTT. The encoded protein is CASSPRSTTGNTIYF.

This chain connects TRBV27 to TRBJ1-5, with D unclear. CDR1 is MNHEY, CDR2 SMNVEV, per germline (reference sequence). The CDR3 contains 15 residues. V dropped 4 bases and J dropped 11 bases, with 21 bases sitting between them. This CDR3 is CASSSLQTGSRSQHF. The DNA of the CDR3 is TGTGCCAGCAGTTCCCTTCAGACGGGGAGCCGGTCCCAGCATTTT.

The rearrangement joins TRBV29-1 to TRBJ2-3; a possible D gene is TRBD2 (6 bases). Trimming shortened V by 2 bases and J by 7 bases, and 13 bases separated the two germline ends. CDR1 is SQVTM and CDR2 is ANQGSEA in the germline V gene. The CDR3 is 13 residues long. CDR3 protein: CSVESGVLYTQYF. The CDR3 bases are TGCAGCGTTGAATCGGGAGTGCTATATACGCAGTATTTT.

V gene TRBV7-3 combines with J gene TRBJ1-6; D gene ambiguous. The CDR3 totals 13 residues. CDR1 is SGHTA and CDR2 is FQGTGA in the germline V gene. Trimming stripped 5 bases from V and 14 bases from J, with 16 bases between. The CDR3 region has the DNA TGTGCCAGCAGCCTTGACGGAGTGGGAGCCCTCCACTTT. It specifies CASSLDGVGALHF.